These T cell receptor beta chains were read from a single sample in a study of blood T cell repertoires in COVID-19. Sequencing used immunoSEQ multiplex PCR; TCRdb keeps in-frame clones, though not all of them. Here the sample spans about 380,000 clones, 88% being singletons. Sequenced input: PBMCs or T cells enriched from blood (not recorded which). These receptors came from a woman between 18 and 30 years old who had recovered from COVID-19. Both conserved end residues are part of each CDR3. D genes are given only for firm matches.

d_gene	v_gene	j_gene	CDR3aa
TRBD1	TRBV5-6	TRBJ1-2	CASSFTGGLYGYTF
TRBD2	TRBV2	TRBJ2-5	CASRQSGAGGPQETQYF
NA	TRBV21-1	TRBJ2-5	CASSKRGQGQETQYF
TRBD1	TRBV4-1	TRBJ1-4	CASSAGGLGEKLFF
TRBD1	TRBV6-1	TRBJ1-1	CASSGDRVGWMTEAFF
TRBD2	TRBV5-4	TRBJ2-7	CASSLGSSGGIPYEQYF
TRBD1	TRBV7-8	TRBJ1-2	CASSYTGGSANYGYTF
NA	TRBV9	TRBJ2-3	CASSVEGGEDTQYF
NA	TRBV2	TRBJ1-2	CASSRDNLYGYTF
TRBD1	TRBV28	TRBJ2-3	CASSEGDRGFTDTQYF
TRBD2	TRBV4-3	TRBJ2-1	CASSPSGGTYNEQFF
TRBD2	TRBV9	TRBJ2-1	CASSPTPGLASSYNEQFF
TRBD1	TRBV2	TRBJ1-2	CASKDGTGQLYTF
TRBD1	TRBV27	TRBJ1-2	CASSPTGEGYTF
TRBD1	TRBV7-6	TRBJ2-1	CASSRGGRVYNEQFF
TRBD1	TRBV19	TRBJ2-5	CASTSGGQETQYF
TRBD1	TRBV12-5	TRBJ1-1	CASHPTSKTGTENTEAFF
TRBD1	TRBV3-1/TRBV3-2	TRBJ1-6	CASSQARTGTKGSPLHF
TRBD1	TRBV5-5	TRBJ2-7	CASSPDRGDEQYF
NA	TRBV7-3	TRBJ2-7	CASSLDRPYEQYF
NA	TRBV30	TRBJ1-6	CAWGDGSSYNSPLHF
NA	TRBV6-1	TRBJ2-3	CASSLGASTTDTQYF
TRBD1	TRBV5-1	TRBJ1-2	CASSPQTGLGGYTF
TRBD2	TRBV10-3	TRBJ2-1	CATGTSGGPTYNEQFF
TRBD1	TRBV2	TRBJ2-2	CASSDQARGSGINTGELFF
NA	TRBV5-1	TRBJ1-2	CASSLKNRDGYTF
TRBD2	TRBV7-2	TRBJ2-1	CASSLAQRGAGNEQFF
TRBD1	TRBV29-1	TRBJ1-1	CSVGRDRGTEAFF
NA	TRBV5-1	TRBJ1-2	CASSFGQIYGYTF
NA	TRBV20-1	TRBJ1-5	CSASGQMNQPQHF
TRBD1	TRBV5-1	TRBJ2-7	CASSRDRGTYEQYF
NA	TRBV14	TRBJ1-4	CASSQGEQAGEKLFF
NA	TRBV24-1	TRBJ1-5	CATSDRGRNQPQHF
TRBD2	TRBV9	TRBJ2-2	CASSAAVWRGGNTGELFF
NA	TRBV4-1	TRBJ1-5	CASSHSGDSNQPQHF
TRBD2	TRBV10-3	TRBJ2-7	CAIITWTRRYEQYF
TRBD2	TRBV6-4	TRBJ2-3	CASSDGTSGGTDTQYF
NA	TRBV6-5	TRBJ1-5	CASGGQPQHF
NA	TRBV5-6	TRBJ1-2	CASSDDRTHGYGYTF
NA	TRBV5-1	TRBJ1-3	CASSLTVNSGNTIYF
TRBD2	TRBV14	TRBJ2-1	CASSPPGGGIHNEQFF
TRBD1	TRBV27	TRBJ1-2	CASSAQGAGDYGYTF
NA	TRBV27	TRBJ1-2	CASSLSPQADGYTF
NA	TRBV7-8	TRBJ2-7	CASSHRRTSYEQYF
NA	TRBV5-5	TRBJ1-1	CASSLVPGEAFF